The following is a T cell receptor (beta chain) sequence with its context. Each CDR3 protein gets one entry after TCRdb re-called the PCR reads with MiXCR. The data show about 7,600 distinct CDR3 sequences, with roughly 41% seen just once and under 15% held by the top ten. The data derive from a study of immune characterization of retroperitoneal liposarcoma. The trim removed 5 bases at V and 11 bases at J, leaving 14 bases unmatched. The length of the CDR3 is 14 residues. In germline, CDR1 is MNHNS, CDR2 SASEGT. This TCR derives from a male donor with retroperitoneal liposarcoma. Sequencing was carried out using tumor tissue. The rearrangement links TRBV6-1 to TRBJ2-5; 7 nucleotides line up with TRBD1. CDR3 residues: CASSLGTVYNEQYF. The CDR3 nucleotides are TGTGCCAGCAGTTTAGGGACAGTCTACAATGAGCAGTACTTC.